The clone carrying this TCR beta chain came up a few times. A second PCR of 7 to 11 cycles used a sample-barcoded 5' primer and a J-beta primer mix. TCRdb reanalysed the 5' RACE reads using MiXCR and keeps one entry per CDR3 protein. This table has around 800,000 distinct CDR3 sequences, around 62% appearing once. This sample stems from a study of blood T cells in healthy people across ages. Study-wide background: About one barcoded beta molecule per two T cells came from capture by template switching.

The source of this sequence is a man aged 25 to 45 in good health. Sequenced material: blood.

CDR3 in DNA: TGCAGTGCTAGAGCCCAGACTAGCAGGGCAGATACGCAGTATTTT. As protein: CSARAQTSRADTQYF. The chain is built from TRBV20-1 and TRBJ2-3; 7 bases are a match to TRBD2. Trimming took 1 base from V and 4 from J; bases not matched to a gene: 8. The CDR3 covers 15 residues. From germline, CDR1 is DFQATT and CDR2 SNEGSKA (reference sequence).